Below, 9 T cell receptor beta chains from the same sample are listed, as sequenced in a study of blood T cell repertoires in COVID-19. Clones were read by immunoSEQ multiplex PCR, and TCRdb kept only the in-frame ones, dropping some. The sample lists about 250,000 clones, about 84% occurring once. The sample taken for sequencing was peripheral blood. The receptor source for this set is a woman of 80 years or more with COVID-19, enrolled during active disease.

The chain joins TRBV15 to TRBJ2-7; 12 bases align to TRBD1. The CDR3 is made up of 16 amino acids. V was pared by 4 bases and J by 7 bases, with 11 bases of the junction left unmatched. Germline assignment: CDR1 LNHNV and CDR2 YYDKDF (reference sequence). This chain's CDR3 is CATSTGGTGGAREQYF. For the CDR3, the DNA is TGTGCCACCAGCACCGGCGGGACAGGGGGCGCGAGGGAGCAGTACTTC.

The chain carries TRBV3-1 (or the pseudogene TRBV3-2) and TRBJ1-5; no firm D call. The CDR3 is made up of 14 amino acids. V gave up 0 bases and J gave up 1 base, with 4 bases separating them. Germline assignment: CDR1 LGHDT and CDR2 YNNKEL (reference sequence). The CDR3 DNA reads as TGTGCCAGCAGCCAAGACAAAAGCAATCAGCCCCAGCATTTT. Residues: CASSQDKSNQPQHF.

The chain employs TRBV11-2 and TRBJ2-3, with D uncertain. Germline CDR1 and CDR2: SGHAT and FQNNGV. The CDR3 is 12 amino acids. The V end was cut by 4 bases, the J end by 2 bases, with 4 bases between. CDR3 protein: CASSSYTDTQYF. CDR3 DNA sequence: TGTGCCAGCAGCTCCTACACAGATACGCAGTATTTT. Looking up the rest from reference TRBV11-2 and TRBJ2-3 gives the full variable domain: EAGVAQSPRYKIIEKRQSVAFWCNPISGHATLYWYQQILGQGPKLLIQFQNNGVVDDSQLPKDRFSAERLKGVDSTLKIQPAKLEDSAVYLCASSSYTDTQYFGPGTRLTVL.

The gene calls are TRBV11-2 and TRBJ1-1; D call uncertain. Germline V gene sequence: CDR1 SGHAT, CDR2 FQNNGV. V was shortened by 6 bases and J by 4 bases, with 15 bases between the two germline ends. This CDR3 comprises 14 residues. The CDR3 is CASSRRALGTEAFF. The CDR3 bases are TGTGCCAGCAGTAGGAGGGCTTTGGGCACTGAAGCTTTCTTT.

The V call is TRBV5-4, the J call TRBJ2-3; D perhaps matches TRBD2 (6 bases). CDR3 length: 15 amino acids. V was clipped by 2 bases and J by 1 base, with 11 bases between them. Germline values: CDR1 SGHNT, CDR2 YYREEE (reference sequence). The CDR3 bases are TGTGCCAGCAGCTTCCAGGGCGGGGGCACAGATACGCAGTATTTT. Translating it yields CASSFQGGGTDTQYF.

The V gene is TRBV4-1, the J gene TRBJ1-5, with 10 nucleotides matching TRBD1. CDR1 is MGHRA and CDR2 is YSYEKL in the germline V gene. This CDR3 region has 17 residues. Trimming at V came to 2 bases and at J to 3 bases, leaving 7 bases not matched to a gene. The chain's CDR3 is CASSQQPGQGSNQPQHF. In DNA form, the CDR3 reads TGCGCCAGCAGCCAACAACCGGGACAGGGGTCCAATCAGCCCCAGCATTTT.

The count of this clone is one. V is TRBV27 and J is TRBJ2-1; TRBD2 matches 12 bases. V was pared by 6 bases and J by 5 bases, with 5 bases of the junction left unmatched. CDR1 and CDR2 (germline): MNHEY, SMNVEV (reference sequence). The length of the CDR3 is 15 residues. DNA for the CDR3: TGTGCCAGCAGCCTGACTAGCGGGGGAGACAATGAGCAGTTCTTC. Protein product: CASSLTSGGDNEQFF.

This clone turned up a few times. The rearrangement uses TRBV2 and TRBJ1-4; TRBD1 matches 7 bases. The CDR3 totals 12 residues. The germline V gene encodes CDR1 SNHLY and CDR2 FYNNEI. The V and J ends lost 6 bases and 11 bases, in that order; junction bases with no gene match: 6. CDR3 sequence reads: CASSPGTDKLFF. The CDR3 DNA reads TGTGCCAGCAGCCCTGGGACAGATAAACTGTTTTTT.

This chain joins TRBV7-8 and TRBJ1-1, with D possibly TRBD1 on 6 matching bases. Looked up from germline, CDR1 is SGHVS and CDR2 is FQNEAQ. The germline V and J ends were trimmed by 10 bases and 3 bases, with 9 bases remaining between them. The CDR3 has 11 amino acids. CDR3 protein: CATSGDTEAFF. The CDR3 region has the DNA TGTGCCACCTCAGGGGACACTGAAGCTTTCTTT.